The TCR beta chain described here comes from a study of cytomegalovirus exposure and HLA in healthy donors. Study results and caveats: Reportedly, TCR beta sequences accurately predicted HLA-A and HLA-B alleles in most subjects. Most CMV-associated TCR beta chains were later found to appear HLA-restricted.

On this clone: Its antigen is as yet unknown.

It was with 60 Vbeta and 13 Jbeta primers that the PCR ran. Profiling relied on immunoSEQ multiplex PCR, and the TCRdb table lists in-frame clones only, not all of them. Among roughly 150,000 clones listed, more than 60% were seen once. The germline V gene encodes CDR1 SGHRS and CDR2 YFSETQ. V lost 0 bases to trimming and J lost 2 bases; unmatched junction nucleotides: 0. The CDR3 sequence is 16 residues long. The TCR was taken from a woman aged 40 to 50 in good health and CMV-seropositive. Sequenced input: PBMCs. The chain couples TRBV5-1 to TRBJ2-5, with 14 nucleotides matching TRBD2. CDR3 DNA: TGCGCCAGCAGCTTGGGACTAGCGGGGGGGCAAGAGACCCAGTACTTC. Its translation is CASSLGLAGGQETQYF. Drawing the rest from reference TRBV5-1 and TRBJ2-5, the complete variable domain is KAGVTQTPRYLIKTRGQQVTLSCSPISGHRSVSWYQQTPGQGLQFLFEYFSETQRNKGNFPGRFSGRQFSNSRSEMNVSTLELGDSALYLCASSLGLAGGQETQYFGPGTRLLVL.